One and the same sample provided the 26 T cell receptor beta chains below, sequenced in a study of T cell responses to AZD1222 COVID-19 vaccine. Measured with immunoSEQ multiplex PCR; TCRdb has only the in-frame clones, and not every one. Found here are about 180,000 clones, just under 95% of them singletons; the top ten hold around 0.93%. Sequenced here: peripheral blood, sampled 28 days after the second dose of the MenACWY control vaccine. These receptors were collected from an adult who received the MenACWY meningococcal vaccine as a control.

The CDR3 is CATSRDPGSSKFF. CDR3 bases: TGTGCCACCAGCAGAGATCCGGGATCTAGCAAGTTCTTC. The chain links TRBV15 to TRBJ2-1; tentative D call: TRBD2 (5 bases). V lost 0 bases to trimming and J lost 14 bases, with 14 bases between them. CDR3 size: 13 residues. Per germline, CDR1 LNHNV and CDR2 YYDKDF (reference sequence).

The chain combines TRBV7-9 with TRBJ2-3; D uncertain. There are 11 residues in the CDR3. V was clipped by 1 base and J by 7 bases, with 3 bases between them. In germline, CDR1 is SEHNR, CDR2 FQNEAQ (reference sequence). The CDR3 loop reads CASSLVNTQYF. CDR3 nucleotides: TGTGCCAGCAGCTTAGTAAATACGCAGTATTTT.

The V call is TRBV5-1, the J call TRBJ1-5, with D possibly TRBD1 on 6 matching bases. Trimming pared 5 bases from V and 3 bases from J, leaving 12 bases between. Germline V gene data show CDR1 as SGHRS and CDR2 as YFSETQ. This CDR3 has 14 amino acids. The CDR3 bases are TGCGCCAGCAGAACGGACAGCTTCAATCAGCCCCAGCATTTT. Translating gives CASRTDSFNQPQHF.

This chain joins TRBV9 and TRBJ2-1; 10 nucleotides agree with TRBD1. The CDR3 has 15 residues. J lost 2 bases, V lost 4 bases, and 3 bases had no gene match. Per the germline V gene, CDR1 is SGDLS and CDR2 is YYNGEE. CDR3 sequence (DNA): TGTGCCAGCAGCTCGGGACAGGGGCCCTACAATGAGCAGTTCTTC. It encodes CASSSGQGPYNEQFF. Supplemented by reference TRBV9 and TRBJ2-1, the full variable domain reads DSGVTQTPKHLITATGQRVTLRCSPRSGDLSVYWYQQSLDQGLQFLIQYYNGEERAKGNILERFSAQQFPDLHSELNLSSLELGDSALYFCASSSGQGPYNEQFFGPGTRLTVL.

This sequence joins TRBV11-2 and TRBJ2-1; D possibly matches TRBD1 or TRBD2 (6 bases each). V was cut by 6 bases and J by 11 bases, with 14 bases left in between. Germline V CDR1 and CDR2: SGHAT, FQNNGV. This CDR3 has 12 amino acids. The CDR3 spells CASRLTGRQQFF. Written as DNA, the CDR3 is TGTGCCAGCAGACTCACAGGGAGGCAGCAGTTCTTC.

This chain joins TRBV18 and TRBJ1-2, with 8 positions matching TRBD1. The CDR3 loop spans 12 amino acids. The V gene end was trimmed by 6 bases and the J gene end by 7 bases; junction bases not matched to a gene: 4. Germline V gene lookup returns CDR1 KGHSH and CDR2 LQKENI. The chain's CDR3 is CASSPQGAGYTF. In nucleotides, the CDR3 is TGTGCCAGCTCGCCTCAGGGGGCTGGCTACACCTTC.

This chain links TRBV6-6 with TRBJ2-1; no definite D call. This CDR3 has 12 residues. CDR1 and CDR2 from the germline V gene are MNHNY and SVGAGI (reference sequence). Trimming shortened V by 6 bases and J by 7 bases, and 10 bases separated the two germline ends. CDR3 bases: TGTGCCAGCAGCCCCTCAAGAAATGAGCAGTTCTTC. Encoded protein: CASSPSRNEQFF.

The genes are TRBV5-1 and TRBJ2-3; D is uncertain. V was pared by 0 bases and J by 0 bases, with 23 bases between. From germline, CDR1 is SGHRS and CDR2 YFSETQ. CDR3 length: 20 residues. CDR3 in DNA: TGCGCCAGCAGCTTGGTTGGTTCGGCAATTTTTGACTCTAGCACAGATACGCAGTATTTT. Protein sequence: CASSLVGSAIFDSSTDTQYF.

V gene TRBV6-1 combines with J gene TRBJ2-7; no firm D call. Germline CDR1 is MNHNS and CDR2 is SASEGT. V was trimmed by 3 bases and J by 6 bases, leaving 6 bases between them. The CDR3 length is 11 residues. The DNA of the CDR3 is TGTGCCAGCAGTGATTGGCCCGAGCAGTACTTC. Its translation: CASSDWPEQYF.

Comments on this clone: The sample carries other DNA sequences with the same CDR3. The V call is TRBV27, the J call TRBJ1-2, with D possibly being TRBD1 (5 bases). Germline V CDR1 and CDR2: MNHEY, SMNVEV (reference sequence). The CDR3 is 13 amino acids. V lost 4 bases to trimming and J lost 5 bases, with 11 bases between them. CDR3 sequence: CASSSAGGYGYTF. The CDR3 region has the DNA TGTGCCAGCAGTTCCGCCGGGGGGTATGGCTACACCTTC.

The chain joins TRBV28 to TRBJ1-3; D is possibly TRBD1 (6 bases). The CDR3 has 14 residues. The ends were cut back, 2 bases at V and 4 bases at J, with 9 bases in the middle. Germline assignment: CDR1 MDHEN and CDR2 SYDVKM. CDR3 nucleotides: TGTGCCAGCAGTTTAAGGCAGGGGGGAAACACCATATATTTT. Amino acids: CASSLRQGGNTIYF.

The chain carries TRBV5-1 and TRBJ1-1; a possible D gene is TRBD1 (5 bases). Germline assignment: CDR1 SGHRS and CDR2 YFSETQ. Trimming shortened V by 1 base and J by 2 bases, and 15 bases separated the two germline ends. The CDR3 loop spans 16 amino acids. In DNA, the CDR3 is TGCGCCAGCAGCTTGCTGTGGCCGGGGGACAACACTGAAGCTTTCTTT. Protein product: CASSLLWPGDNTEAFF.

The genes are TRBV19 and TRBJ1-2; D possibly corresponds to TRBD1 (5 bases). The CDR3 loop spans 15 amino acids. The ends were cut back, 2 bases at V and 4 bases at J, with 14 bases in the middle. The germline gives CDR1 LNHDA, CDR2 SQIVND (reference sequence). The CDR3 reads CASSISTGGGYGYTF. The CDR3 DNA is TGTGCCAGTAGTATAAGTACAGGAGGAGGCTATGGCTACACCTTC.

The chain is built from TRBV3-1 (or the pseudogene TRBV3-2) and TRBJ2-2, with 9 bases lining up with TRBD2. CDR1 and CDR2 from the germline V gene are LGHDT and YNNKEL (reference sequence). This CDR3 is built from 16 residues. Trimming removed 1 base from V and 5 bases from J; junction bases left unmatched: 5. The DNA for the CDR3 is TGTGCCAGCAGCCAAGTTGCGGGGGGGCAAACCGGGGAGCTGTTTTTT. This gives the protein CASSQVAGGQTGELFF.

The chain uses TRBV12-5 and TRBJ1-2, with no clear D. Germline assignment: CDR1 LGHNT and CDR2 FRNRAP. This CDR3 is built from 15 residues. Trimming took 1 base from V and 8 from J, leaving 17 bases between them. CDR3 sequence: CASGLAGGPSEGYTF. CDR3 DNA sequence: TGTGCTAGTGGTTTGGCAGGAGGCCCCTCTGAGGGCTACACCTTC. Full variable domain (remainder filled in from reference TRBV12-5 and TRBJ1-2): DARVTQTPRHKVTEMGQEVTMRCQPILGHNTVFWYRQTMMQGLELLAYFRNRAPLDDSGMPKDRFSAEMPDATLATLKIQPSEPRDSAVYFCASGLAGGPSEGYTFGSGTRLTVV.

This clone was seen once. This rearrangement joins TRBV7-2 to TRBJ1-3; possibly TRBD1 for D (6 bases). Trimming removed 3 bases at V and 0 bases at J, with 12 bases between. The CDR3 is 16 residues long. Germline loops: CDR1 SGHTA, CDR2 FQGNSA. The CDR3 reads CASSLGHAISGNTIYF. The CDR3, as DNA: TGTGCCAGCAGCTTGGGACACGCCATCTCTGGAAACACCATATATTTT.

About this clone itself: At one end the junction does not follow the germline gene, possibly because of a read error. V and J are TRBV5-5 and TRBJ1-1, with TRBD1 as a possible D gene (5 bases). This CDR3 has 14 residues. CDR1 is SGHKS and CDR2 is YYEKEE in the germline V gene (reference sequence). The DNA of the CDR3 is TGTGCCAGCACCTTGGGGACGGCGAACACTGAAGCTTTCTTT. Residues: CASTLGTANTEAFF.

The chain combines TRBV19 with TRBJ1-5, with a weak D call TRBD1 (5 bases). CDR1 and CDR2 from the germline V gene are LNHDA and SQIVND (reference sequence). The V end was cut by 3 bases, the J end by 6 bases, with 12 bases between. The CDR3 loop spans 14 amino acids. The CDR3 sequence: CASSMSWGGQPQHF. Written as DNA, the CDR3 is TGTGCCAGTAGTATGAGCTGGGGGGGTCAGCCCCAGCATTTT.

The chain has TRBV30 and TRBJ2-4; 10 nucleotides match TRBD2. J gave up 8 bases and V 1 base, and 2 bases lay outside the gene matches. The CDR3 length is 13 residues. The germline V gene has CDR1 GTSNPN and CDR2 SVGIG (reference sequence). CDR3 residues: CAWSASGGYIQYF. CDR3 in DNA: TGTGCCTGGAGTGCTAGCGGGGGTTACATTCAGTACTTC.

The chain is built from TRBV23-1 and TRBJ1-4; tentative D call: TRBD1 (6 bases). TRBV23-1 counts as an open reading frame of uncertain function. V lost 3 bases and J 0 bases, leaving 20 bases between the germline ends. The CDR3 covers 19 residues. DNA of the CDR3: TGCGCCAGCAGTCACGGACTAACAGGGAACCTTACAACTAATGAAAAACTGTTTTTT. It codes for CASSHGLTGNLTTNEKLFF.

The gene calls are TRBV5-1 and TRBJ2-3; 7 bases fit TRBD2. The CDR3 is 15 residues long. J was trimmed by 0 bases and V by 1 base; bases with no gene match: 2. Germline CDR1 SGHRS, CDR2 YFSETQ. The CDR3 here is CASSLRGESTDTQYF. The CDR3 DNA sequence: TGCGCCAGCAGCTTGCGGGGGGAAAGCACAGATACGCAGTATTTT. The full variable domain, completed using reference TRBV5-1 and TRBJ2-3, is KAGVTQTPRYLIKTRGQQVTLSCSPISGHRSVSWYQQTPGQGLQFLFEYFSETQRNKGNFPGRFSGRQFSNSRSEMNVSTLELGDSALYLCASSLRGESTDTQYFGPGTRLTVL.

This clone turned up a few times. J is TRBJ1-1 and V is TRBV5-8; no firm D call. From germline, CDR1 is SGHTS and CDR2 YDEGEE. This CDR3 has 14 residues. V dropped 0 bases and J dropped 10 bases, with 16 bases sitting between them. CDR3 sequence: CASSLDLLRVGAFF. The CDR3 nucleotides read TGTGCCAGCAGCTTGGACCTCCTGCGCGTCGGAGCTTTCTTT.

This sequence joins TRBV6-6 and TRBJ1-2, with 7 nucleotides matching TRBD1. CDR3 length: 13 amino acids. Trimming cost V 6 bases and J 8 bases; bases outside gene matches: 9. Germline CDR1 MNHNY, CDR2 SVGAGI (reference sequence). For the CDR3, the DNA is TGTGCCAGCAGAGAAACAGGGGAATCGGGCTACACCTTC. Translation gives CASRETGESGYTF.

The genes are TRBV10-1 and TRBJ2-6, with no clear D. This CDR3 spans 18 amino acids. Trimming took 6 bases from V and 1 from J, leaving 19 bases between them. Germline V gene data show CDR1 as WNHNN and CDR2 as SYGVQD (reference sequence). The CDR3 reads CASSIAKFFRSGANVLTF. In nucleotides, the CDR3 is TGCGCCAGCAGCATCGCGAAATTTTTCAGGTCTGGGGCCAACGTCCTGACTTTC.

The chain uses TRBV5-4 and TRBJ1-3; 9 nucleotides align to TRBD1. Per germline, CDR1 SGHNT and CDR2 YYREEE (reference sequence). CDR3 length equals 15 residues. Trimming took 4 bases from V and 3 from J; bases not matched to a gene: 5. For the CDR3, the DNA is TGTGCCAGCAGCGGGGGGACAGGGAGTGGAAACACCATATATTTT. It yields the protein CASSGGTGSGNTIYF.

The chain links TRBV4-1 to TRBJ1-5; the D gene is possibly TRBD1 (5 bases). Germline loops: CDR1 MGHRA, CDR2 YSYEKL. CDR3 length: 15 residues. The V end was cut by 1 base, the J end by 4 bases, with 11 bases between. As DNA, the CDR3 is TGCGCCAGCAGCCAAGCGTGGGGGTCTAATCAGCCCCAGCATTTT. It codes for CASSQAWGSNQPQHF.